The sequence of this T cell receptor (beta chain) was determined in a study of spatial heterogeneity in lung cancer. Germline V gene lookup returns CDR1 MNHEY and CDR2 SVGAGI. This CDR3 is built from 13 residues. Trimming cost V 6 bases and J 9 bases, with 17 bases left between them. TCRdb analysed the 5' RACE reads with MiXCR anew, one entry per CDR3 protein. Of about 94,000 distinct CDR3 sequences listed, just under 20% are singletons. This clonotype occurred a few times. Stated time point: blood at routine non-recurrence follow-up after resection. The gene calls are TRBV6-5 and TRBJ1-2; perhaps TRBD1 as D (6 bases). The sequence was collected from a male donor with early-stage non-small cell lung cancer. This specimen was PBMCs, taken at follow-up. The chain's CDR3 is CASRLDRSASYTF. CDR3 sequence (DNA): TGTGCCAGCAGGCTCGACAGGAGTGCAAGCTACACCTTC.